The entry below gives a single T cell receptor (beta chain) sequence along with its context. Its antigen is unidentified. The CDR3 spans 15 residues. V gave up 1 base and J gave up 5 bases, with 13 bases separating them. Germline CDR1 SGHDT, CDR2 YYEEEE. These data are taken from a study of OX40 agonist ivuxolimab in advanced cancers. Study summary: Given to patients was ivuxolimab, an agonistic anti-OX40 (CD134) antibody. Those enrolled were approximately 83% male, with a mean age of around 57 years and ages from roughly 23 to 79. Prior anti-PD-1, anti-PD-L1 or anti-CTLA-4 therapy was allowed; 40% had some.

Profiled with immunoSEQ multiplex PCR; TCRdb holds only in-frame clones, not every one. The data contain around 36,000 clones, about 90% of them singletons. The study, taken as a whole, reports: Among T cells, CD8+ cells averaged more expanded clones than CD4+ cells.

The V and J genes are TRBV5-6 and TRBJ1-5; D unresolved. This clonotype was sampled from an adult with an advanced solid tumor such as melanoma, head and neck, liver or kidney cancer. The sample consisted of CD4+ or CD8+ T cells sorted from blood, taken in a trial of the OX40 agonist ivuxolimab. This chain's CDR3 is CASSLLRRTDQPQHF. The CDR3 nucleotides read TGTGCCAGCAGCTTGTTACGCAGAACCGATCAGCCCCAGCATTTT.